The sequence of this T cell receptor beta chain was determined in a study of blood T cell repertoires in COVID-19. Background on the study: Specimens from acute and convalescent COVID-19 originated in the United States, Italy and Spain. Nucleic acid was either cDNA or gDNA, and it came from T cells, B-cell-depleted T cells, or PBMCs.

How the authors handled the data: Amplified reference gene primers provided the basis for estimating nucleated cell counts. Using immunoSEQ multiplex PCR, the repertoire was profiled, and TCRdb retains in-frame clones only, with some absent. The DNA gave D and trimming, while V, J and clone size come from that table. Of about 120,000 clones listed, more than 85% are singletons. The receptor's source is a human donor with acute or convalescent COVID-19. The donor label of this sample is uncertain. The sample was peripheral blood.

This CDR3 is CASSRATGETGNTIYF. The CDR3 DNA reads TGCGCCAGCAGCCGGGCGACAGGGGAGACTGGAAACACCATATATTTT. The J gene is TRBJ1-3, the V gene TRBV5-1, with 8 positions matching TRBD1. The germline V gene encodes CDR1 SGHRS and CDR2 YFSETQ. V was clipped by 4 bases and J by 2 bases; unmatched bases: 8. The CDR3 is 16 residues long.